This TCR beta chain stems from a study of shared clonotypes between healthy human individuals. Overall study: Per donor, CD8 memory used one plate, CD8 naive used two, CD4 memory used three and CD4 naive used three.

The sample holds one count of this clone. Genomic DNA belonging to each subset was distributed in equal measure over several immunoSEQ plates. Authors' methods: Owing to the provision of junction-only sequences devoid of quality scores by immunoSEQ, filtering differed. TCRdb keeps only in-frame clones here, not all; method: immunoSEQ multiplex PCR. V and J calls and clone size come straight from that table; D and trimming were deduced from the DNA. The sample holds about 320,000 clones, roughly 91% seen once. The sequence was obtained from a man aged 18 to 30 in good health. The specimen sequenced was memory CD8+ T cells sorted from blood. The subset is: CD45RO+ cells pooled with CCR7-negative TemRA cells.

CDR3 amino acids: CASSPSGGPYNEQFF. The CDR3 nucleotides are TGTGCCAGCAGCCCCAGCGGGGGACCCTACAATGAGCAGTTCTTC. J is TRBJ2-1 and V is TRBV7-8; 8 bases agree with TRBD2. The CDR3 runs to 15 residues. Germline V lookup: CDR1 SGHVS, CDR2 FQNEAQ. V lost 5 bases, J lost 2 bases, and 5 bases stayed unmatched.